The 8 T cell receptor beta chains below all came from one sample that was sequenced in a study of T-cell memory formation after mild COVID-19. Via MiXCR, TCRdb re-called the 5' RACE reads, giving one row per CDR3 protein. In the table there are 270,000 or so distinct CDR3 sequences, roughly 18% of which are singletons. Specimen: PBMCs or a T cell subset sorted from them (not recorded which). Receptor source: a man aged 18 to 30 who had mild COVID-19 (a few samples of this study predate the infection). Cell type and time point are not known.

This clonotype was observed a handful of times. The rearrangement joins TRBV20-1 to TRBJ2-3; no firm D call. The CDR3 runs to 13 residues. Germline V gives CDR1 DFQATT, CDR2 SNEGSKA (reference sequence). Here the CDR3 reads CSTRTRWTDTQYF. DNA for the CDR3: TGCAGCACTCGGACCCGTTGGACAGATACGCAGTATTTT.

This clonotype was observed many times. The rearrangement links TRBV29-1 to TRBJ2-2; 10 bases are shared with TRBD1. Germline V gives CDR1 SQVTM, CDR2 ANQGSEA. Trimming removed 7 bases from V and 4 bases from J; junction bases left unmatched: 6. This CDR3 comprises 14 residues. This chain's CDR3 is CSGQGAGVTGELFF. Here the CDR3 DNA reads TGCAGCGGACAGGGGGCCGGGGTCACCGGGGAGCTGTTTTTT.

This clonotype was detected ten times or more. This rearrangement joins TRBV18 to TRBJ2-4; 10 bases map to TRBD1. The CDR3 extends over 14 amino acids. Germline-derived CDR1 and CDR2 are KGHSH and LQKENI. V shed 6 bases, J shed 6 bases, and the junction held 5 bases outside the gene matches. In DNA, the CDR3 is TGTGCCAGCTCGCCGGACAGGGGGAGAAACATTCAGTACTTC. Amino acid sequence: CASSPDRGRNIQYF.

In this sample, this clonotype turned up a few times. This rearrangement joins TRBV5-1 to TRBJ2-7; D is possibly TRBD1 (6 bases). The V end lost 4 bases, the J end lost 2 bases, and 13 bases lay between the germline ends. CDR3 length equals 14 residues. Germline CDR1 is SGHRS and CDR2 is YFSETQ. CDR3 residues: CASSLDRFPYEQYV. The CDR3 DNA reads as TGCGCCAGCAGCCTCGACAGGTTTCCCTACGAGCAGTACGTC.

This clonotype was counted at least ten times. This sequence joins TRBV5-5 and TRBJ2-7, with 11 bases identical to TRBD2. CDR1 is SGHKS and CDR2 is YYEKEE in the germline V gene (reference sequence). The ends lost 4 bases at V and 7 bases at J; junction bases unmatched: 7. The CDR3 is 14 amino acids. CDR3 loop: CASSTYSGGEEQYV. The CDR3 bases are TGTGCCAGCAGCACATATAGCGGGGGGGAAGAGCAGTACGTC.

This clonotype has just a few counts. The chain combines TRBV6-5 with TRBJ1-4; TRBD1 might be the D (5 bases). V was shortened by 6 bases and J by 6 bases, with 14 bases between the two germline ends. This CDR3 comprises 14 residues. Germline loops: CDR1 MNHEY, CDR2 SVGAGI. CDR3 coding DNA: TGTGCCAGCAGGACCCGGGGGTGGGATGAAAAACTGTTTTTT. It codes for CASRTRGWDEKLFF.

In its sample, this clonotype was seen a few times. The chain joins TRBV2 to TRBJ1-6; no clear D. CDR1 is SNHLY, CDR2 FYNNEI, per germline. CDR3 length: 14 residues. Between the trimmed V and J ends, which lost 4 bases and 7 bases, there was a span of 11 bases. CDR3 bases: TGTGCCAGCAGTGGGTTGGACCGGAATTCACCCCTCCACTTT. Its protein product is CASSGLDRNSPLHF.

This clonotype was observed a few times. The J gene is TRBJ2-1, the V gene TRBV7-9; D call uncertain. V gave up 8 bases and J gave up 8 bases, with 7 bases separating them. The CDR3 loop spans 10 amino acids. CDR1 is SEHNR and CDR2 is FQNEAQ in the germline V gene (reference sequence). In DNA, the CDR3 is TGTGCCAGCTGGAAAGATGAGCAGTTCTTC. Translation gives CASWKDEQFF. Supplemented by reference TRBV7-9 and TRBJ2-1, the full variable domain reads DTGVSQNPRHKITKRGQNVTFRCDPISEHNRLYWYRQTLGQGPEFLTYFQNEAQLEKSRLLSDRFSAERPKGSFSTLEIQRTEQGDSAMYLCASWKDEQFFGPGTRLTVL.